This T cell receptor (beta chain) comes out of a study of blood T cell repertoires in COVID-19. As for the study in general: Acute-phase and convalescent COVID-19 samples originated in the United States, Italy and Spain.

In the source study's methods: Amplifying reference gene primers gave estimates of nucleated cell counts. The repertoire was sequenced with immunoSEQ multiplex PCR; TCRdb's copy has only in-frame clones and lacks some. That table supplies the V and J calls and clone size; D and trimming were determined from the DNA. The sample contains some 490,000 clones, 80% to 90% of which appear only once. Sequencing was performed on peripheral blood. The TCR was taken from a human donor in a cohort sampled during active COVID-19.

CDR3 nucleotide sequence: TGTGCCAGCATGACTAGCTTGCGGATGGATGAGCAGTTCTTC. Translated: CASMTSLRMDEQFF. The rearrangement joins TRBV2 to TRBJ2-1, with 7 bases aligning to TRBD2. CDR1 and CDR2 from the germline V gene are SNHLY and FYNNEI. J lost 8 bases, V lost 7 bases, and 11 bases had no gene match. This CDR3 spans 14 amino acids.